This T cell receptor beta chain was sequenced in a study of T cell changes during pregnancy in multiple sclerosis. Only one count was recorded for this clone. TCRdb's table, derived via immunoSEQ multiplex PCR, lists solely in-frame clones and lacks some. The table lists 45,000 to 55,000 clones, roughly 90% of them singletons. Sequencing used CD4+ T cells from peripheral blood mononuclear cells, obtained after pregnancy. The sequence derives from a female donor in good health, enrolled as a control in a pregnancy study.

CDR3 protein: CASSEGGQGRDTQYF. CDR3 sequence (DNA): TGTGCCAGTAGTGAGGGGGGGCAAGGTCGTGATACGCAGTATTTT. The V and J genes are TRBV19 and TRBJ2-3; the D gene is possibly TRBD2 (7 bases). The germline gives CDR1 LNHDA, CDR2 SQIVND (reference sequence). The ends were cut back, 5 bases at V and 6 bases at J, with 18 bases in the middle. The CDR3 is 15 amino acids.